The T cell receptor (beta chain) described here comes from a study of early T cells in non-severe SARS-CoV-2 infection. Study at large: Chains were not paired, and sequencing was done on bulk RNA from unsorted whole blood. General study results and limits: Clonotype matching in VDJdb favored anti-spike CD8 responses and did not capture private and CD4 specificities.

This CDR3 is 18 amino acids long. The germline V gene has CDR1 MNHEY and CDR2 SVGEGT. The trim removed 2 bases at V and 5 bases at J, leaving 17 bases unmatched. Molecules of cDNA were individually given unique molecular identifiers that were attached to them. A single record per CDR3 protein comes from TCRdb applying MiXCR to the 5' RACE reads. The sample records tens of thousands of distinct CDR3 sequences, around 6.1% being singletons. As regards this clonotype: The target antigen is unknown.

The chain employs TRBV6-2 or TRBV6-3 and TRBJ2-7; TRBD2 matches 8 bases. The receptor's source is an adult who was a healthcare worker with PCR-confirmed SARS-CoV-2 infection or an uninfected control (not recorded which). Material for sequencing was whole blood. The CDR3 coding sequence is TGTGCCAGCAGTTACCGCCCCGGTTCGTCGGGACTAGTCAACGAGCAGTACTTC. Translating it yields CASSYRPGSSGLVNEQYF.